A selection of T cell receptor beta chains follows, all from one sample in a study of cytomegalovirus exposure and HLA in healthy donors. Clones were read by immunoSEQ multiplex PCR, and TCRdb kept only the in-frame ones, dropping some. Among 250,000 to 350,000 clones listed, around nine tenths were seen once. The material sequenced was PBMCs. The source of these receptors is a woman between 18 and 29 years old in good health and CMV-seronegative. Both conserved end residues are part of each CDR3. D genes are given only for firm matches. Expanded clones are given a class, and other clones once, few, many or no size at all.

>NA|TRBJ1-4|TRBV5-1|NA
CASSLEAPATNEKLFF
TGCGCCAGCAGCTTGGAAGCACCCGCAACTAATGAAAAACTGTTTTTT
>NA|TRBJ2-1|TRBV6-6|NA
CASSEFRGGQQFF
TGTGCCAGCAGCGAATTTAGGGGGGGGCAGCAGTTCTTC
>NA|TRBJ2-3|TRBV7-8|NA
CASSLTRDSLTDTQYF
TGTGCCAGCAGCTTAACTCGCGACTCCTTAACAGATACGCAGTATTTT
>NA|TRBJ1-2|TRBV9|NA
CASSATLTGVYGYTF
TGTGCCAGCAGTGCCACCCTGACAGGCGTCTATGGCTACACCTTC
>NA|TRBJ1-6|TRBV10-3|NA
CAISEREVNSPLHF
TGTGCCATCAGTGAGCGGGAGGTGAATTCACCCCTCCACTTT
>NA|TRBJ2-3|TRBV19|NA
CASSSVDTQYF
TGTGCCAGTAGTTCTGTTGATACGCAGTATTTT
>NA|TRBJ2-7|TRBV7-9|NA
CSSSLDSLSYEQYF
TGTTCCAGCAGCTTGGACAGCCTTTCCTACGAGCAGTACTTC
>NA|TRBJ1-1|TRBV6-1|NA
CASSPASVRNTEAFF
TGTGCCAGCAGTCCTGCCAGCGTAAGGAACACTGAAGCTTTCTTT
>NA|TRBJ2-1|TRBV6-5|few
CASSYVLGGNEQFF
TGTGCCAGCAGTTATGTTCTCGGGGGTAATGAGCAGTTCTTC
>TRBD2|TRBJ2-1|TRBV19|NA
CASKVPVSGGAPEQFF
TGTGCCAGTAAGGTTCCAGTTAGCGGGGGGGCGCCTGAGCAGTTCTTC
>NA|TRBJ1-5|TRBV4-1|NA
CASSQDEAGFQPQHF
TGCGCCAGCAGCCAAGATGAAGCAGGCTTTCAGCCCCAGCATTTT
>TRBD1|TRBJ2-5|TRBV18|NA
CASSPGQGGEQYF
TGTGCCAGCTCACCGGGACAGGGGGGAGAGCAGTACTTC
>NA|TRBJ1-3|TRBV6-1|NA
CASNRGGGPGNTIYF
TGTGCCAGCAATCGAGGTGGAGGTCCTGGAAACACCATATATTTT
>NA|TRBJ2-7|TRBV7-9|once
CASSLDTSYEQYF
TGTGCCAGCAGCTTAGACACCTCCTACGAGCAGTACTTC
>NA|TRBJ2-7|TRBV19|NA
CASTKAQGSYEQYF
TGTGCCAGTACCAAAGCCCAGGGATCCTACGAGCAGTACTTC
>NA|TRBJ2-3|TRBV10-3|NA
CAISEEAGEASTDTQYF
TGTGCCATCAGTGAGGAGGCAGGGGAAGCCAGCACAGATACGCAGTATTTT
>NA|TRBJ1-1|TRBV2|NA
CASSEFLSLNTEAFF
TGTGCCAGCAGTGAATTTCTGAGTTTGAACACTGAAGCTTTCTTT
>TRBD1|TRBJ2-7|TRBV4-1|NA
CASSHPGQSYEQYF
TGCGCCAGCAGCCATCCGGGACAGAGCTACGAGCAGTACTTC
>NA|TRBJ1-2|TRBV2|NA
CASSDSLTTVKDGYTF
TGTGCCAGCAGTGACAGCCTCACGACAGTAAAGGATGGCTACACCTTC
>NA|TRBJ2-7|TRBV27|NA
CASSLSLTYEQYF
TGTGCCAGCAGTTTATCTCTCACTTACGAGCAGTACTTC
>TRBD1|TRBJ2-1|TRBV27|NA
CASSSSGQGGYNEQFF
TGTGCCAGCAGTTCTTCCGGACAGGGGGGGTACAATGAGCAGTTCTTC
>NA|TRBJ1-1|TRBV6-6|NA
CASILQSTEAFF
TGTGCCAGCATTTTACAGAGCACTGAAGCTTTCTTT
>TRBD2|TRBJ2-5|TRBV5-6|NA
CASSVAGAQRETQYF
TGTGCCAGCAGCGTAGCGGGGGCCCAGAGGGAGACCCAGTACTTC
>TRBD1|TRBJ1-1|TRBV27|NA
CASSSRQGSTEAFF
TGTGCCAGCAGTTCCCGACAGGGAAGCACTGAAGCTTTCTTT
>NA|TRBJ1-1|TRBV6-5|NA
CASRRQSMNTEAFF
TGTGCCAGCAGAAGACAGTCCATGAACACTGAAGCTTTCTTT
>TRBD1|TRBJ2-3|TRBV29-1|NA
CSVGGRGTDTQYF
TGCAGCGTTGGGGGCAGGGGGACAGATACGCAGTATTTT
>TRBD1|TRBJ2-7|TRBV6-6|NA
CASSLEGQGVYEQYF
TGTGCCAGCAGTTTGGAGGGACAGGGGGTTTACGAGCAGTACTTC
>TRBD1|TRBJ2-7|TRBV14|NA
CASSQDRDRSSYEQYF
TGTGCCAGCAGCCAAGATAGGGACAGGAGCTCCTACGAGCAGTACTTC
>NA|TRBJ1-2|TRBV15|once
CATSSFNRGTNNRSNYGYTF
TGTGCCACCAGCAGTTTCAACCGGGGTACAAATAATAGGTCCAACTATGGCTACACCTTC